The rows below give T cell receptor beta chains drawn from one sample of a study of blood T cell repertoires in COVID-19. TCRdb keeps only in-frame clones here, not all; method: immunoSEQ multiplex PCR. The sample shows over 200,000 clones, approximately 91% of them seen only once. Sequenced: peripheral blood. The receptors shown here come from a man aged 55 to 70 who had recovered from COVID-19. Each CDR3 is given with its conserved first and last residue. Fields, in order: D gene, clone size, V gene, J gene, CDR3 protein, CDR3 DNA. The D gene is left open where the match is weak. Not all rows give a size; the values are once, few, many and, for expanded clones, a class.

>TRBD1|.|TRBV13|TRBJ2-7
CASSSVQGAGFYEQYF
TGTGCCAGCAGCTCCGTCCAGGGGGCTGGTTTCTACGAGCAGTACTTC
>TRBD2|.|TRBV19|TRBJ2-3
CASMEEGGAPTDTQYF
TGTGCCAGTATGGAGGAGGGAGGGGCACCCACAGATACGCAGTATTTT
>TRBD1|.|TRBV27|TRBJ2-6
CASSLRGLSGANVLTF
TGTGCCAGCAGTTTAAGGGGGCTCTCTGGGGCCAACGTCCTGACTTTC
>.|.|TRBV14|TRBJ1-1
CASARQTNTEAFF
TGTGCCAGCGCCCGACAGACAAACACTGAAGCTTTCTTT
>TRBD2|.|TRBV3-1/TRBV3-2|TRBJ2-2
CASSPLHRLAGGSGELFF
TGTGCCAGCAGCCCCCTACATCGACTAGCGGGGGGTTCCGGGGAGCTGTTTTTT
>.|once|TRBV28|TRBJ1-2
CASSSWTGSNYGYTF
TGTGCCAGCAGTTCGTGGACGGGGAGCAACTATGGCTACACCTTC
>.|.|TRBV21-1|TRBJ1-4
CASSKNLAATNEKLFF
TGTGCCAGCAGCAAAAATTTGGCTGCAACTAATGAAAAACTGTTTTTT
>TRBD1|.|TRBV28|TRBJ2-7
CASRYPGQGAWEQYF
TGTGCCAGCAGATATCCGGGACAGGGGGCGTGGGAGCAGTACTTC
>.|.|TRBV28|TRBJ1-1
CASTGGLAEAFF
TGTGCCAGCACGGGGGGCCTCGCTGAAGCTTTCTTT
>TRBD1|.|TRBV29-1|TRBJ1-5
CSVGQGYNQPQHF
TGCAGCGTGGGACAGGGCTACAATCAGCCCCAGCATTTT
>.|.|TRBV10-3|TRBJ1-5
CAISEIGVGGGNQPQHF
TGTGCCATCAGTGAGATAGGAGTAGGAGGGGGCAATCAGCCCCAGCATTTT
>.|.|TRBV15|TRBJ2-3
CATSAPGLRLADTQYF
TGTGCCACCAGCGCCCCGGGACTCCGTCTGGCAGATACGCAGTATTTT
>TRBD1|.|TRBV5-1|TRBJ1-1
CASSIGTGGTEAFF
TGCGCCAGCAGCATCGGGACAGGAGGCACTGAAGCTTTCTTT
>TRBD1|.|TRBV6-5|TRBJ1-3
CASRWTGGNTIYF
TGTGCCAGCCGCTGGACAGGGGGAAACACCATATATTTT
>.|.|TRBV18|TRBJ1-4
CASSPATANNEKLFF
TGTGCCAGCTCACCAGCGACAGCTAATAATGAAAAACTGTTTTTT
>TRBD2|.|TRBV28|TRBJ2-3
CASSSGLAGLRDTQYF
TGTGCCAGCAGCTCGGGACTAGCGGGACTCAGGGATACGCAGTATTTT
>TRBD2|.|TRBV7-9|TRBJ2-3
CASRLSGGASTDTQYF
TGTGCCAGCAGACTCAGCGGGGGGGCCAGCACAGATACGCAGTATTTT
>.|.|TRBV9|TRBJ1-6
CASSVGGGSRVKSPLHF
TGTGCCAGCAGCGTAGGAGGGGGTTCAAGAGTAAAGTCACCCCTCCACTTT
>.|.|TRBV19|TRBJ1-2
CASSIADSPGYTF
TGTGCCAGTAGTATAGCCGACTCCCCCGGCTACACCTTC
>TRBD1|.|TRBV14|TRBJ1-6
CASSKQGAQNSPLHF
TGTGCCAGCAGCAAGCAGGGGGCACAGAATTCACCCCTCCACTTT
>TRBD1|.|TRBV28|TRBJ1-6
CASRVDRVSSPLHF
TGTGCCAGCAGGGTGGACAGGGTATCTTCACCCCTCCACTTT
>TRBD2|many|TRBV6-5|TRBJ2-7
CASTAGGLGYEQYF
TGTGCCAGCACCGCGGGGGGTTTAGGCTACGAGCAGTACTTC
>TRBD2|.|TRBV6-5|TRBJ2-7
CASSSRTSGIINEQYF
TGTGCCAGCAGTTCACGTACTAGCGGGATCATAAACGAGCAGTACTTC
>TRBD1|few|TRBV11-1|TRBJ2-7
CASSLETGGRYF
TGTGCCAGCAGCTTAGAGACAGGGGGCCGGTACTTC
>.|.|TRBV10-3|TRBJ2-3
CAITPSSGGRYTDTQYF
TGTGCCATCACTCCTAGCTCGGGCGGCAGGTACACAGATACGCAGTATTTT
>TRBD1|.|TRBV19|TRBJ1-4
CASSIRGTADEKLFF
TGTGCCAGTAGTATAAGGGGGACAGCCGATGAAAAACTGTTTTTT
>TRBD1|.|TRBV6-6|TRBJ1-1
CATSGQGRNTEAFF
TGTGCCACCAGCGGACAGGGCAGGAACACTGAAGCTTTCTTT
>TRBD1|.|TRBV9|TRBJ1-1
CASSTDRDTEAFF
TGTGCCAGCAGCACGGACAGGGACACTGAAGCTTTCTTT
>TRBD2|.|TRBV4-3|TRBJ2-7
CASSIGKGTSGSPSSYEQYF
TGCGCCAGCAGCATAGGCAAGGGGACTAGCGGGAGCCCAAGCTCCTACGAGCAGTACTTC
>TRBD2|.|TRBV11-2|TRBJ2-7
CASSHPRSAGVNEQYF
TGTGCCAGCAGCCACCCCAGGTCAGCGGGAGTAAATGAGCAGTACTTC
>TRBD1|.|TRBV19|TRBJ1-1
CASSSTGGGNTEAFF
TGTGCCAGTAGTTCCACAGGGGGTGGGAACACTGAAGCTTTCTTT
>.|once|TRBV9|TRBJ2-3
CASSVAGLTDTQYF
TGTGCCAGCAGCGTAGCGGGACTCACAGATACGCAGTATTTT
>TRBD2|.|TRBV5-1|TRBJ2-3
CASSPTSGSDTQYF
TGCGCCAGCAGCCCTACTAGCGGGAGTGATACGCAGTATTTT
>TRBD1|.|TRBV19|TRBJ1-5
CASKTADRGHGQPQHF
TGTGCCAGTAAAACCGCGGACAGGGGGCATGGGCAGCCCCAGCATTTT
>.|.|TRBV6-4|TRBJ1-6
CASSDSRLSPLHF
TGTGCCAGCAGTGACTCGAGGCTATCACCCCTCCACTTT
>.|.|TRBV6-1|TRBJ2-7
CASSEVTPGAAYEQYF
TGTGCCAGCAGTGAAGTTACCCCAGGGGCTGCCTACGAGCAGTACTTC
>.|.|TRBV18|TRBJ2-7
CASSPKGFEQYF
TGTGCCAGCTCACCAAAGGGGTTTGAGCAGTACTTC
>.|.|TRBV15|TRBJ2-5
CATSSRGPETQYF
TGTGCCACCAGCAGTCGGGGTCCAGAGACCCAGTACTTC
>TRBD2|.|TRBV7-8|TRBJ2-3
CASSPRAGVSPDTQYF
TGTGCCAGCAGCCCCCGGGCGGGAGTGTCGCCAGATACGCAGTATTTT
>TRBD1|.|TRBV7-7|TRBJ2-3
CASSPDRVTDTQYF
TGTGCTAGCAGCCCGGACAGGGTAACAGATACGCAGTATTTT
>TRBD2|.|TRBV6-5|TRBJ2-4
CASSSLAGGSDIQYF
TGTGCCAGCAGTTCCTTAGCGGGAGGCTCGGACATTCAGTACTTC
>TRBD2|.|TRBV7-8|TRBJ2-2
CASSIASGTNTGELFF
TGTGCCAGCAGCATCGCTAGCGGGACGAACACCGGGGAGCTGTTTTTT
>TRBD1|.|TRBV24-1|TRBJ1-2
CATSDSTGTGIYGYTF
TGTGCCACCAGTGATTCCACCGGGACAGGGATCTATGGCTACACCTTC
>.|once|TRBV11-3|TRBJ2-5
CASSLSGKQETQYF
TGTGCCAGCAGCTTATCGGGAAAGCAAGAGACCCAGTACTTC
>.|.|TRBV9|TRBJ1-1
CASSVDSNTEAFF
TGTGCCAGCAGCGTAGACAGTAACACTGAAGCTTTCTTT
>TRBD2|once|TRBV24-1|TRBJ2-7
CATSEPYEREDYEQYF
TGTGCCACCAGTGAACCCTACGAGCGGGAGGACTACGAGCAGTACTTC
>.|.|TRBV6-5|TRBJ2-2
CASTKGANTGELFF
TGTGCCAGCACGAAAGGGGCGAACACCGGGGAGCTGTTTTTT
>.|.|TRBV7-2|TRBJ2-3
CASSRKTASTDTQYF
TGTGCCAGCAGCAGGAAGACAGCTAGCACAGATACGCAGTATTTT
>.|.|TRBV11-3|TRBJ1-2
CASRWREGYTF
TGTGCCAGCCGGTGGCGGGAAGGCTACACCTTC
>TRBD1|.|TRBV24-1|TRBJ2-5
CATSDSGQGRGETQYF
TGTGCCACCAGTGATTCAGGACAGGGGCGAGGGGAGACCCAGTACTTC
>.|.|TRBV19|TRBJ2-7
CASEKGEGYMCEQYF
TGTGCCAGTGAAAAGGGCGAGGGTTATATGTGCGAGCAGTACTTC
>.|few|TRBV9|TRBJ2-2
CASSDGRGRTGELFF
TGTGCCAGCAGCGATGGCAGGGGACGGACCGGGGAGCTGTTTTTT
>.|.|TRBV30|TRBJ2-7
CAWSPLNDRRSSYEQYF
TGTGCCTGGAGCCCACTAAATGACAGGCGGTCCTCCTACGAGCAGTACTTC
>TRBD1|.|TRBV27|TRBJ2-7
CASSFPGQGAYEQYF
TGTGCCAGCAGTTTCCCCGGACAGGGGGCATACGAGCAGTACTTC
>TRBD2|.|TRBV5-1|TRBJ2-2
CASSWRGATNTGELFF
TGCGCCAGCAGCTGGCGGGGGGCGACGAACACCGGGGAGCTGTTTTTT
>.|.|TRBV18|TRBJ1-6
CASSPGAGWNSPLHF
TGTGCCAGCTCACCAGGGGCAGGGTGGAATTCACCCCTCCACTTT
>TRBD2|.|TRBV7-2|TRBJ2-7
CASSFWGSGRSSSYEQYF
TGTGCCAGCAGCTTCTGGGGTAGCGGGAGGTCTAGCTCCTACGAGCAGTACTTC